This TCR beta chain was identified during a study of T cells in Graves' hyperthyroidism and ophthalmopathy (dated by TCRdb to about 2019). Regarding the study in general: Peripheral blood samples were taken at the time of initial diagnosis, prior to any treatment. To identify TCR V-J signatures that set the groups apart, the researchers used a discovery cohort of about a hundred patients, made up of fewer than 50 with Graves' ophthalmopathy and 55 to 65 with stable Graves' hyperthyroidism. An independent validation cohort of around 19 hyperthyroidism patients and 17 patients who later progressed to ophthalmopathy tested prospective prediction of ophthalmopathy. For training and testing, the 110 or so patients in the discovery cohort were randomly divided in a 7:3 ratio. In about 6 Graves' hyperthyroidism patients, the study also compared T-cell repertoires from thyroid tissue with T-cell repertoires from blood. Once sampling was done, hyperthyroidism patients were given methimazole at a starting dose of 30 mg daily, whereas ophthalmopathy patients were given high-dose intravenous methylprednisolone. According to the paper, TCR Vbeta CDR3 sequencing was carried out on over 130 peripheral blood samples, which came from approximately 41 ophthalmopathy, roughly 75 hyperthyroidism and approximately 17 progressor patients.

Results the study describes overall, beyond this receptor: A model built on a 13 V-J signature distinguished ophthalmopathy from stable hyperthyroidism, reaching roughly 88% sensitivity and 81% to 83% specificity in cross-validation and 80%/75% in testing. No statistical method was used to set the sample size in advance, and investigators knew the group allocation. During validation, the model predicted progression to ophthalmopathy a median of around six months ahead of onset, with more than 55% sensitivity and 72.22% specificity. Most expanded thyroid clonotypes (frequency above 0.001) were also detected in blood, suggesting blood repertoires may reflect thyroid immune responses.

The table lists this clonotype with a few counts. No antigen is known for it. Base qualities are not at hand, and no much larger clone is one base apart. The TCR beta CDR3 regions were amplified from the RNA transcripts. The TCR CDR3 was subjected to a first round of RT-PCR using the HTBI primer set and the Qiagen OneStep RT-PCR kit. A second multiplex PCR round built the libraries, followed by size selection and purification. The libraries were sequenced on an Illumina HiSeq2000 using paired-end 100 bp reads. In the paper's pipeline: SOAPnuke was used to process the raw data, throwing out any read that contained adapters or uncalled bases, had a mean Phred below 15, or lacked an exact constant-primer or identifier match. COPE v1.2.5 was used to merge the high-quality paired reads, and each unique nucleotide sequence was defined as a clonotype. MiTCR v1.1 was used to align the clonotypes against IMGT TRBV, TRBD and TRBJ reference segments. The analysis included only V-J combinations with a frequency above 0.0001, which together covered around 99% of the repertoires. The TCS score was defined as the ratio of F50 (clonal expansion) to E x V (chaos), calculated using BLOSUM62-based TCRdist between CDR3 peptides within each V-J. Welch's t-statistics and random forest reduced 514 V-J features to 13, which were used in a naive Bayes classifier (R e1071). The Morisita-Horn index was used to measure how similar the thyroid and blood repertoires were. TCRdb reprocessing: public reads trimmed at Q25 with fastp, clones called with MiXCR, in-frame beta chains kept. Each entry merges the rows of one CDR3 protein and shows their most common DNA and genes. The V and J calls were determined by TCRdb, not by the authors. Recorded for this sample are roughly 710,000 distinct CDR3 sequences; over 35% of them occurred a single time. The ten top clones hold roughly 30% of the sample.

Based on the germline V gene, the CDR1 and CDR2 sequences are SGHAT and FQNNGV. Reading from cysteine to phenylalanine, the CDR3 counts 15 amino acids. Kept here is only the CDR3 DNA, which spans 45 bases and is read in frame from base 1. The junction carries 13 bases between V and J, which are trimmed by 1 base and 4 bases respectively. Graves' hyperthyroidism was defined as stable when no progression to ophthalmopathy occurred over 18 months of follow-up. Hyperthyroidism patients were newly diagnosed, with disease duration under 2 months, and aged 18 to 65 years. Exclusion was applied to patients with uncontrolled infections, other autoimmune diseases, pregnancy or lactation. Diagnoses were established on the basis of clinical symptoms, serum thyroxine and TRAb, thyroid ultrasound, and orbital computed tomography. PBMCs were isolated from 10 ml of fresh peripheral blood by Ficoll-Paque density gradient centrifugation. Trizol reagent was used to extract total RNA, and RNA quality was then checked on an Agilent 2100 Bioanalyzer.

Recombination connected TRBV11-2 to TRBJ1-1, with no confident D gene call. This TCR came from a woman aged 40 to 50 with Graves' hyperthyroidism. Sequencing was performed on blood. The CDR3: CASSLGLGGGTEAFF. The DNA reads as follows: TGTGCCAGCAGCTTAGGTCTCGGAGGAGGCACTGAAGCTTTCTTT. Outside the CDR3, residues come from the reference TRBV11-2 and TRBJ1-1 proteins, so the full variable domain is: EAGVAQSPRYKIIEKRQSVAFWCNPISGHATLYWYQQILGQGPKLLIQFQNNGVVDDSQLPKDRFSAERLKGVDSTLKIQPAKLEDSAVYLCASSLGLGGGTEAFFGQGTRLTVV.